What follows are 18 T cell receptor beta chains derived from one specimen sequenced in a study of blood T cell repertoires in COVID-19. The repertoire was sequenced with immunoSEQ multiplex PCR; TCRdb's copy has only in-frame clones and lacks some. The sample contains 100,000 to 150,000 clones, 80% to 85% of which appear only once. The sample taken for sequencing was peripheral blood. Source of these receptors: a woman aged 30 to 39 who had recovered from COVID-19.

V and J are TRBV5-1 and TRBJ1-1, with 8 bases identical to TRBD1. The CDR3 is made up of 17 amino acids. After removal of 6 bases from V and 3 bases from J, the junction contained 16 bases not matched to a gene. Germline CDR1 is SGHRS and CDR2 is YFSETQ. The CDR3 sequence: CASTSTSGGGQDTEAFF. The CDR3 DNA sequence: TGCGCCAGCACCTCTACGTCAGGGGGCGGCCAGGACACTGAAGCTTTCTTT. Together with reference TRBV5-1 and TRBJ1-1, the CDR3 gives the full variable domain: KAGVTQTPRYLIKTRGQQVTLSCSPISGHRSVSWYQQTPGQGLQFLFEYFSETQRNKGNFPGRFSGRQFSNSRSEMNVSTLELGDSALYLCASTSTSGGGQDTEAFFGQGTRLTVV.

V usage is TRBV12-3 or TRBV12-4 and J usage is TRBJ1-3; 7 positions match TRBD1. The CDR3 length is 13 residues. Losses at the gene ends were 6 bases for V and 10 bases for J; bases not matched to a gene: 9. CDR3 in DNA: TGTGCCAGCAGCCGGGACAGCCGAACGACCATATATTTT. It specifies CASSRDSRTTIYF.

The rearrangement joins TRBV19 to TRBJ2-3; 13 nucleotides line up with TRBD2. This CDR3 has 17 residues. From germline, CDR1 is LNHDA and CDR2 SQIVND (reference sequence). Trimming at V came to 5 bases and at J to 0 bases, leaving 5 bases not matched to a gene. The CDR3 here is CASSWTSGSDSTDTQYF. In nucleotides, the CDR3 is TGTGCCAGTAGTTGGACTAGCGGGAGCGACAGCACAGATACGCAGTATTTT.

The J gene is TRBJ2-1, the V gene TRBV6-5; 7 nucleotides agree with TRBD2. This CDR3 spans 15 amino acids. Trimming removed 6 bases from V and 6 bases from J; junction bases left unmatched: 11. The germline gives CDR1 MNHEY, CDR2 SVGAGI. The CDR3: CASRGSGGKGNEQFF. CDR3 DNA sequence: TGTGCCAGCAGGGGTTCGGGGGGAAAGGGCAATGAGCAGTTCTTC.

This clone was observed once. The chain joins TRBV7-6 to TRBJ2-2, with TRBD2 as a possible D gene (5 bases). The CDR3 runs 15 residues. Trimming pared 7 bases from V and 5 bases from J, leaving 17 bases between. CDR1 and CDR2 from the germline V gene are SGHVS and FNYEAQ. This CDR3 is CASTLGSRGTGELFF. CDR3 DNA: TGTGCCAGCACCCTGGGCTCCCGGGGAACCGGGGAGCTGTTTTTT.

The chain couples TRBV4-1 to TRBJ1-1; 7 positions agree with TRBD1. V was pared by 4 bases and J by 0 bases, with 14 bases of the junction left unmatched. The CDR3 covers 18 residues. Germline V CDR1 and CDR2: MGHRA, YSYEKL. The CDR3 spells CASSRFEILGQLNTEAFF. The CDR3 region has the DNA TGCGCCAGCAGCCGATTCGAAATCTTGGGACAGTTGAACACTGAAGCTTTCTTT.

This sequence joins TRBV10-3 and TRBJ2-7; the match to TRBD1 covers 8 bases. V dropped 1 base and J dropped 3; count of bases not matched to a gene: 5. Germline V gene lookup returns CDR1 ENHRY and CDR2 SYGVKD. This CDR3 contains 15 residues. The CDR3 sequence: CAISELGQGHYEQYF. In nucleotides, the CDR3 is TGTGCCATCAGTGAGTTAGGACAGGGCCACTACGAGCAGTACTTC.

V and J are TRBV6-5 and TRBJ1-2, with D uncertain. Germline CDR1 MNHEY, CDR2 SVGAGI. Trimming removed 2 bases from V and 8 bases from J, with 15 bases in between. The CDR3 runs 14 residues. As DNA, the CDR3 is TGTGCCAGCAGTTACGGCCAGAGGAGTGGAGGCTACACCTTC. Encoded protein: CASSYGQRSGGYTF.

This clone was seen once. This chain links TRBV30 with TRBJ1-5; D gene uncertain. This CDR3 region has 12 residues. Trimming stripped 2 bases from V and 6 bases from J, with 8 bases between. Per germline, CDR1 GTSNPN and CDR2 SVGIG (reference sequence). Written as DNA, the CDR3 is TGTGCCTGGAGTTCGGGAAGTCAGCCCCAGCATTTT. Translating gives CAWSSGSQPQHF.

The chain carries TRBV18 and TRBJ2-7; 10 bases match TRBD1. This CDR3 has 14 residues. Trimming took 3 bases from V and 5 from J; bases not matched to a gene: 4. Looked up from germline, CDR1 is KGHSH and CDR2 is LQKENI. CDR3 sequence (DNA): TGTGCCAGCTCACCGGGGACAGGGGAGCACGAGCAGTACTTC. Its protein is CASSPGTGEHEQYF. Variable domain in full (rest from reference TRBV18 and TRBJ2-7): NAGVMQNPRHLVRRRGQEARLRCSPMKGHSHVYWYRQLPEEGLKFMVYLQKENIIDESGMPKERFSAEFPKEGPSILRIQQVVRGDSAAYFCASSPGTGEHEQYFGPGTRLTVT.

The chain is built from TRBV19 and TRBJ1-1, with TRBD1 matching 7 bases. Germline trimming cut 6 bases from V and 1 base from J; bases unmatched to any gene: 5. The CDR3 is made up of 14 amino acids. Germline V gene sequence: CDR1 LNHDA, CDR2 SQIVND (reference sequence). The CDR3 region has the DNA TGTGCCAGTAGGTTCCGGACAGGGAACACTGAAGCTTTCTTT. Protein: CASRFRTGNTEAFF.

This chain uses TRBV19 with TRBJ1-1, with D tentatively TRBD1 (5 bases). The CDR3 spans 16 residues. Trimming stripped 1 base from V and 4 bases from J, with 16 bases between. In germline, CDR1 is LNHDA, CDR2 SQIVND (reference sequence). CDR3 residues: CASSIGAQGWGTEAFF. CDR3 DNA sequence: TGTGCCAGTAGTATAGGGGCGCAGGGATGGGGCACTGAAGCTTTCTTT.

The J gene is TRBJ2-7, the V gene TRBV3-1 (or the pseudogene TRBV3-2); 9 bases map to TRBD2. V gave up 1 base and J gave up 13 bases; unmatched junction bases: 8. The CDR3 is made up of 13 amino acids. CDR1 and CDR2 from the germline V gene are LGHDT and YNNKEL (reference sequence). CDR3 loop: CASSQVLRGGLYF. The CDR3 DNA follows: TGTGCCAGCAGCCAAGTTTTGCGGGGGGGCCTCTACTTC.

The chain employs TRBV27 and TRBJ2-7, with unresolved D. Germline V gene data show CDR1 as MNHEY and CDR2 as SMNVEV (reference sequence). This CDR3 is built from 14 residues. Trimming shortened V by 2 bases and J by 4 bases, and 12 bases separated the two germline ends. The CDR3 nucleotides read TGTGCCAGCAGTTTAGAGGCCCCCTCATACGAGCAGTACTTC. It translates to CASSLEAPSYEQYF.

This chain joins TRBV4-2 and TRBJ2-1; 10 bases align to TRBD2. The CDR3 contains 17 residues. CDR1 and CDR2 (germline): LGHNA, YNFKEQ. Trimming at V came to 5 bases and at J to 0 bases, leaving 7 bases not matched to a gene. CDR3 region: CASSFIAGGDSYNEQFF. For the CDR3, the DNA is TGTGCCAGCAGCTTTATAGCGGGAGGAGACTCCTACAATGAGCAGTTCTTC.

In nucleotides, the CDR3 is TGTGCCAGCAGCCTGGGGCGGCACAATCAGCCCCAGCATTTT. Encoded protein: CASSLGRHNQPQHF. This chain uses TRBV7-2 with TRBJ1-5; maybe TRBD1 (5 bases). The CDR3 extends over 14 amino acids. V was trimmed by 5 bases and J by 3 bases, leaving 11 bases between them. From germline, CDR1 is SGHTA and CDR2 FQGNSA.

The chain employs TRBV7-3 and TRBJ2-3, with 7 bases identical to TRBD2. The CDR3 sequence is 16 residues long. CDR1 and CDR2 from the germline V gene are SGHTA and FQGTGA. V trimming: 4 bases; J trimming: 2 bases; junction bases outside the gene matches: 9. This CDR3 reads CASSSRLATNTDTQYF. Written as DNA, the CDR3 is TGTGCCAGCAGCTCCCGACTAGCCACAAACACAGATACGCAGTATTTT.

The V call is TRBV18, the J call TRBJ1-2; D is unresolved. Trimming stripped 0 bases from V and 0 bases from J, with 8 bases between. The CDR3 extends over 15 amino acids. Germline CDR1 KGHSH, CDR2 LQKENI. The CDR3 loop is CASSPPSVSNYGYTF. The CDR3 nucleotides read TGTGCCAGCTCACCACCGTCGGTATCTAACTATGGCTACACCTTC.